This is a list of T cell receptor beta chains from one sample in a study of T-cell memory formation after mild COVID-19. TCRdb re-called the 5' RACE reads through MiXCR, storing one row per CDR3 protein. The data show around 250,000 distinct CDR3 sequences, with 15% to 20% seen just once and roughly 24% held by the top ten. Sequencing was done on a sample of PBMCs or a T cell subset sorted from them (not recorded which). The origin of the receptors is a man younger than 35 who had mild COVID-19 (a few samples of this study predate the infection). Cell type and time point are not known. CDR3s include the opening cysteine and the closing phenylalanine or tryptophan. The D gene is left open where the match is weak. Clone size is shown for a subset of rows, as once, few, many or a class of expanded clone.

cdr3_nt cdr3_aa d_call v_call clone_size j_call
TGTGCCAGCAGCTTGTCCACATTCAATGAGCAGTTCTTC CASSLSTFNEQFF NA TRBV5-6 NA TRBJ2-1
TGCAGTGCTAGAGATCCCGGGGAAGGACAGGCTATGGGTGGCTACACCTTC CSARDPGEGQAMGGYTF TRBD1 TRBV20-1 NA TRBJ1-2
TGCGCCAGCAGCCAAGATTCTAGCACAGATACGCAGTATTTT CASSQDSSTDTQYF NA TRBV4-3 NA TRBJ2-3
TGTGCCAGCAGTTATGGGGGGTGCAATCAGCCCCAGCATTTT CASSYGGCNQPQHF NA TRBV12-3/TRBV12-4 NA TRBJ1-5
TGTGCCAGCAGCCGCCCGGCGGGGGTTCCAGATACGCAGTATTTT CASSRPAGVPDTQYF TRBD2 TRBV7-9 NA TRBJ2-3
TGCGCCAGCAGCCCTCGACTAGCGGGGGGGCCCCATACGCAGTATTTT CASSPRLAGGPHTQYF TRBD2 TRBV5-1 few TRBJ2-3
TGTGCCAGCAGCCAAGGTCTGGGTGGCTACACCTTC CASSQGLGGYTF NA TRBV3-1 many TRBJ1-2
TGTGCCAGCACCCTATCTTCCTGGGGTGGCACCGGGGAGCTGTTTTTT CASTLSSWGGTGELFF NA TRBV3-1 many TRBJ2-2
TGTGCCAGCAAGGCCCACGACAGGGAGCATGGCTACACCTTC CASKAHDREHGYTF TRBD1 TRBV28 NA TRBJ1-2
TGCAGTGCTAGGATACAGGGGGCAACAGATACGCAGTATTTT CSARIQGATDTQYF TRBD1 TRBV20-1 NA TRBJ2-3
TGTGCCAGCAGCCCTTCCTATAGCTCCTACGAGCAGTACTTC CASSPSYSSYEQYF NA TRBV3-1 many TRBJ2-7
TGTGCCAGCAGTCCCCCCAGGGCTAGCCCTAACAATGAGCAGTTCTTC CASSPPRASPNNEQFF NA TRBV12-3/TRBV12-4 medium-sized TRBJ2-1
TGTGCCAGCAGCCCCCACTCCTACGAGCAGTACTTC CASSPHSYEQYF NA TRBV7-9 NA TRBJ2-7
TGTGCCAGCAGTTTAGCGTATTTAGAATCGGAGGGAGATACGCAGTATTTT CASSLAYLESEGDTQYF NA TRBV12-3/TRBV12-4 NA TRBJ2-3
TGTGCCAGCAGCGCGGGGACAGATTTTAATTCACCCCTCCACTTT CASSAGTDFNSPLHF TRBD1 TRBV7-9 once TRBJ1-6
TGCGCCAGCAGCTTGCAAGGGGGGCGGAGGGATGAGCAGTTCTTC CASSLQGGRRDEQFF NA TRBV5-1 NA TRBJ2-1
TGTGCCAGCAGTTTGGGACCCAACGGGGAGCTGTTTTTT CASSLGPNGELFF NA TRBV12-3/TRBV12-4 NA TRBJ2-2
TGCGCCAGCAGCCAAGTGGGCCAGGGGGATCAGCCCCAGCATTTT CASSQVGQGDQPQHF TRBD1 TRBV4-1 few TRBJ1-5
TGCAGTGCTTCAGACAGGGCGGCTTTCTTT CSASDRAAFF TRBD1 TRBV20-1 few TRBJ1-1
TGTGCCAGCAGATACATACAGGGGATCTATGGCTACACCTTC CASRYIQGIYGYTF TRBD1 TRBV2 few TRBJ1-2
TGTGCCAGCAGTTACACCGGGACAGGGGTCGCTTTCTTT CASSYTGTGVAFF TRBD1 TRBV6-5 NA TRBJ1-1
TGTGCCAGCACGGGGGCCAGCGAGCAGTACTTC CASTGASEQYF NA TRBV6-2/TRBV6-3 few TRBJ2-7
TGTGCCAGCAGCCGAAAGACAGGGCCCACCGGGGAGCTGTTTTTT CASSRKTGPTGELFF TRBD1 TRBV7-9 NA TRBJ2-2
TGTGCCTCCCGGACTAGCGGGGGGGCGAGTGAGCAGTTCTTC CASRTSGGASEQFF TRBD2 TRBV25-1 few TRBJ2-1
TGTGCCAGCAGCTATGGGGCAGGGCACTACAATGAGCAGTTCTTC CASSYGAGHYNEQFF NA TRBV7-6 few TRBJ2-1
TGTGCCAGCAGTTACTTGCAGGGGAACACTGAAGCTTTCTTT CASSYLQGNTEAFF NA TRBV6-5 NA TRBJ1-1
TGTGCCAGCAGCCGACCTCGGCCCAATTCACCCCTCCACTTT CASSRPRPNSPLHF NA TRBV7-2 NA TRBJ1-6
TGTGCCAGCAGGACAGCGTCCTATGGCTACACCTTC CASRTASYGYTF NA TRBV12-3/TRBV12-4 NA TRBJ1-2
TGTGCCAGCAGTTACTCCGCGATGGAGTACGAGCAGTACTTC CASSYSAMEYEQYF NA TRBV6-2/TRBV6-3 few TRBJ2-7
TGTGCCAGCAGTCTCCCTGGGCCAGGGTCCAATCAGCCCCAGCATTTT CASSLPGPGSNQPQHF NA TRBV12-3/TRBV12-4 few TRBJ1-5
TGTGCCAGCAGCCCATACCGCGGGAGGACTGAAGCTTTCTTT CASSPYRGRTEAFF NA TRBV5-6 NA TRBJ1-1
TGCAGCGTTGTCGGACTAGCGGGGGGGAGCTCCTACAATGAGCAGTTCTTC CSVVGLAGGSSYNEQFF TRBD2 TRBV29-1 NA TRBJ2-1
TGTGCCAGCAGTTACTCACTACAGGGGCCGGGCTATGGCTACACCTTC CASSYSLQGPGYGYTF TRBD1 TRBV6-6 NA TRBJ1-2
TGTGCCAGCAGTTTAGCGTTGCCAGGGCGCATGAACACTGAAGCTTTCTTT CASSLALPGRMNTEAFF NA TRBV27 NA TRBJ1-1
TGTGCCATCAGTTTTGGACCTGGGGAGACCCAGTACTTC CAISFGPGETQYF NA TRBV10-3 NA TRBJ2-5
TGTGCTAGCAGCCCGAGTAGTGGTTGGGAGACCCAGTACTTC CASSPSSGWETQYF NA TRBV7-7 NA TRBJ2-5
TGTGCCAGCAGTGAACGGACAATTTTCGCCTACAATGAGCAGTTCTTC CASSERTIFAYNEQFF NA TRBV12-3/TRBV12-4 few TRBJ2-1
TGCGCCAGCAGCTTGGTGGGGACTAGCAAGTCCACAGATACGCAGTATTTT CASSLVGTSKSTDTQYF TRBD2 TRBV5-1 few TRBJ2-3
TGTGCCAGCAGTGAAATGCGGGACAGTGGAAACACCATATATTTT CASSEMRDSGNTIYF TRBD1 TRBV2 NA TRBJ1-3
TGTGCCAGCTCACCACAGGGGATAGACGGGGAGCTGTTTTTT CASSPQGIDGELFF NA TRBV18 few TRBJ2-2
TGTGCCAGCAGTGGGGGCATAGGGGCCGATACGCAGTATTTT CASSGGIGADTQYF NA TRBV6-6 few TRBJ2-3
TGTGCTAGCAGCCCCCTTTCTAGCGGAAGCACAGATACGCAGTATTTT CASSPLSSGSTDTQYF TRBD2 TRBV7-7 NA TRBJ2-3
TGCGCCAGCAGCCAATGGGGCTCTCCCCTCCACTTT CASSQWGSPLHF NA TRBV4-1 many TRBJ1-6
TGCGCCAGCAGCCAAGGATATTTGGGCGGCGAGACCCAGTACTTC CASSQGYLGGETQYF NA TRBV4-3 NA TRBJ2-5
TGTGCCAGCGGCCCCGTGGGGGCAACTAATGAAAAACTGTTTTTT CASGPVGATNEKLFF NA TRBV6-1 few TRBJ1-4
TGTGCCAGCAGGCCCCCAGGGGAAGCTAACTATGGCTACACCTTC CASRPPGEANYGYTF NA TRBV6-5 NA TRBJ1-2
TGTGCCAGCCAGACAGGGGAAGAGACCCAGTACTTC CASQTGEETQYF NA TRBV21-1 few TRBJ2-5
TGTGCCAGCAGCCTCCCGGGACAGAAGTACACTGAAGCTTTCTTT CASSLPGQKYTEAFF TRBD1 TRBV7-9 NA TRBJ1-1
TGTGCCAGCTCACCATCAGCGGGGGGGATAGATGAGCAGTTCTTC CASSPSAGGIDEQFF TRBD2 TRBV18 NA TRBJ2-1
TGCGCCAGCAGCCCGCAGGGGGCCACCGGGGAGCTGTTTTTT CASSPQGATGELFF TRBD1 TRBV5-1 few TRBJ2-2
TGTGCCAGCAGTTACTCGAAAAGAGAAGTCTTCGATACGCAGTATTTT CASSYSKREVFDTQYF NA TRBV6-2/TRBV6-3 NA TRBJ2-3